This T cell receptor beta chain was identified during a study of blood T cell repertoires in COVID-19. Study at large: T cells, B-cell-depleted T cells, or PBMCs provided the cDNA or gDNA that served as material.

Original processing methods: The authors estimated nucleated cell counts from reference gene primer amplification. The table came from immunoSEQ multiplex PCR; TCRdb's copy has only in-frame clones and leaves some out. D and trimming were read from the DNA, whereas the V and J calls and clone size are those reported in that table. The sample yields 200,000 to 300,000 clones, 75% to 90% seen once. The study drew participants aged about 18 to 95 years from around 24 US areas. CDR3 length: 14 residues. Germline-derived CDR1 and CDR2 are WSHSY and SAAADI. J lost 5 bases, V lost 6 bases, and 9 bases had no gene match.

The TCR sequence derives from a middle-aged woman with acute COVID-19. The sample comprised PBMCs or T cells enriched from blood (not recorded which). The rearrangement joins TRBV10-2 to TRBJ1-1, with 7 nucleotides matching TRBD1. CDR3 residues: CASRITGEGTEAFF. The CDR3 nucleotides are TGCGCCAGCAGAATAACAGGGGAAGGAACTGAAGCTTTCTTT.